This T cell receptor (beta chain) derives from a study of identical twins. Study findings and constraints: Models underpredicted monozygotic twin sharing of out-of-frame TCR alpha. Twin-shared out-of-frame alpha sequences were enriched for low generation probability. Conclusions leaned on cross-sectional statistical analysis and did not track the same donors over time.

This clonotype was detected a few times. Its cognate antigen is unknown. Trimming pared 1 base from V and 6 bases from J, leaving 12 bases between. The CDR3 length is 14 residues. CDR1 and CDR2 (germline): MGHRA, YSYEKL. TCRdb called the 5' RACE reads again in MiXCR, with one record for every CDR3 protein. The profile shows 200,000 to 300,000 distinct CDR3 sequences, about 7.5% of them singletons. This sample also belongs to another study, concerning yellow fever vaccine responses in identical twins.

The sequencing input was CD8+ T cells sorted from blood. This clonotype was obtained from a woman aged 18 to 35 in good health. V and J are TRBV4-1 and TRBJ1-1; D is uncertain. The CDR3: CASSQGSLDAEAFF. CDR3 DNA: TGCGCCAGCAGCCAAGGTAGTTTGGACGCTGAAGCTTTCTTT.